Listed here are 7 T cell receptor beta chains from one sample, sequenced in a study of tumor-infiltrating lymphocytes in oesophageal squamous cell carcinoma. TCRdb reprocessed the PCR reads with MiXCR, giving one entry per CDR3 protein. Here the sample spans more than 10,000 distinct CDR3 sequences, more than 55% being singletons. Sequencing was carried out using esophageal tumor tissue. The receptors derive from a female donor with esophageal squamous cell carcinoma.

The chain is built from TRBV7-6 and TRBJ1-4; tentatively, D is TRBD1 (5 bases). Per germline, CDR1 SGHVS and CDR2 FNYEAQ. The CDR3 has 15 residues. Trimming cost V 3 bases and J 7 bases, with 15 bases left between them. CDR3 region: CASSFGSAGGEKLFF. The DNA of the CDR3 is TGTGCCAGCAGCTTTGGGTCCGCGGGGGGTGAAAAACTGTTTTTT.

V usage is TRBV7-2 and J usage is TRBJ1-2; 8 bases align to TRBD1. CDR3 length equals 15 residues. Germline CDR1 SGHTA, CDR2 FQGNSA. The trim removed 5 bases at V and 1 base at J, leaving 6 bases unmatched. CDR3 nucleotide sequence: TGTGCCAGCAGCCCGCAGGGGGCGAGTAACTATGGCTACACCTTC. It encodes CASSPQGASNYGYTF. The full variable domain, completed using reference TRBV7-2 and TRBJ1-2, is GAGVSQSPSNKVTEKGKDVELRCDPISGHTALYWYRQSLGQGLEFLIYFQGNSAPDKSGLPSDRFSAERTGGSVSTLTIQRTQQEDSAVYLCASSPQGASNYGYTFGSGTRLTVV.

V is TRBV28 and J is TRBJ2-5; 7 nucleotides align to TRBD2. The DNA end is more similar to TRBJ2-1, so the J call may be wrong. The CDR3 covers 19 residues. CDR1 and CDR2 (germline): MDHEN, SYDVKM. The CDR3 DNA reads TGTGCCAGCAGGCTGGGGTGGTTTGACGGGACTACGGTCTACAATGAGCAGTTCTTC. Its translation: CASRLGWFDGTTVYNEQFF.

The rearrangement uses TRBV7-6 and TRBJ2-1; no clear D. CDR1 SGHVS and CDR2 FNYEAQ come from the germline V gene. Trimming took 1 base from V and 7 from J, leaving 2 bases between them. This CDR3 has 11 residues. The CDR3, as DNA: TGTGCCAGCAGCTTAGAGAATGAGCAGTTCTTC. This translates into CASSLENEQFF.

The chain's CDR3 is CASSLVLGAGGEQFF. CDR3 coding DNA: TGTGCCAGCAGCTTAGTTTTGGGGGCAGGGGGTGAGCAGTTCTTC. This chain uses TRBV7-6 with TRBJ2-1; TRBD1 matches at 7 bases. With V trimmed by 1 base and J by 9 bases, 9 bases remained unmatched. The CDR3 has 15 amino acids. In germline, CDR1 is SGHVS, CDR2 FNYEAQ.

The chain employs TRBV7-3 and TRBJ2-3; D gene uncertain. The J call could be wrong; TRBJ1-4 is a better fit for the DNA end. From germline, CDR1 is SGHTA and CDR2 FQGTGA. CDR3 length: 15 amino acids. CDR3 amino acids: CASSLQDRNNEKLFF. Here the CDR3 DNA reads TGTGCCAGCAGCTTACAGGATCGGAATAATGAAAAACTGTTTTTT.

CDR3 in amino acids: CASSLLQGATGELFF. The CDR3 DNA sequence: TGTGCCAGCAGCTTATTGCAGGGGGCTACCGGGGAGCTGTTTTTT. The V call is TRBV7-3, the J call TRBJ2-2; 8 bases line up with TRBD1. The CDR3 has 15 amino acids. V gave up 2 bases and J gave up 5 bases; unmatched junction bases: 4. Germline loops: CDR1 SGHTA, CDR2 FQGTGA.